Listed below are T cell receptor beta chains from one sample, sequenced in a study of blood T cell repertoires in COVID-19. This table comes from immunoSEQ multiplex PCR, and its TCRdb copy is limited to in-frame clones, with some not included. The sample records more than 15,000 clones, around nine tenths being singletons. Sequencing was carried out using peripheral blood. Source of these receptors: an older woman with active COVID-19. Both conserved end residues are part of each CDR3. D genes are given only for firm matches. Rows give clone size only sometimes, using once, few, many, or a class for an expanded clone.

D gene	J gene	clone size	V gene	CDR3 length	CDR3 protein	CDR3 DNA
TRBD1	TRBJ2-1	-	TRBV27	15	CASHSGTELYNEQFF	TGTGCCTCCCACTCCGGGACAGAGCTCTACAATGAGCAGTTCTTC
-	TRBJ1-2	-	TRBV2	14	CASSEGNTRGGYTF	TGTGCCAGCAGTGAAGGGAACACCCGAGGGGGCTACACCTTC
-	TRBJ1-3	-	TRBV27	13	CASRQINGNTIYF	TGTGCCAGCAGACAGATTAATGGAAACACCATATATTTT
-	TRBJ2-2	few	TRBV6-6	13	CASSPRNTGELFF	TGTGCCAGCAGCCCGAGGAACACCGGGGAGCTGTTTTTT
-	TRBJ1-5	-	TRBV19	12	CASRQSNQPQHF	TGTGCCAGCAGACAGTCCAATCAGCCCCAGCATTTT
TRBD1	TRBJ1-5	-	TRBV9	15	CASSTTGTGDQPQHF	TGTGCCAGCAGCACGACCGGGACAGGGGATCAGCCCCAGCATTTT
TRBD1	TRBJ1-2	-	TRBV7-9	15	CASSLNRGYGYGYTF	TGTGCCAGCAGCTTAAACAGGGGGTATGGCTATGGCTACACCTTC
-	TRBJ1-5	few	TRBV6-5	12	CASRQGNQPQHF	TGTGCCAGCAGACAGGGTAACCAGCCCCAGCATTTT
TRBD1	TRBJ2-7	-	TRBV5-1	16	CASSAERGQGPYEQYF	TGCGCCAGCAGCGCCGAGCGGGGACAGGGGCCTTACGAGCAGTACTTC
-	TRBJ2-1	-	TRBV4-1	14	CASSQGAGFGEQFF	TGCGCCAGCAGCCAAGGGGCAGGGTTCGGTGAGCAGTTCTTC
-	TRBJ2-7	-	TRBV7-9	14	CASSPSRQAYEQYF	TGTGCCAGCAGCCCATCAAGGCAGGCCTACGAGCAGTACTTC
TRBD1	TRBJ1-1	-	TRBV5-1	15	CASSFYQGVRTEAFF	TGCGCCAGCAGCTTTTATCAGGGGGTTAGGACTGAAGCTTTCTTT
-	TRBJ1-2	-	TRBV29-1	12	CSVLVSSTGYTF	TGCAGCGTTTTGGTAAGCTCAACCGGCTACACCTTC
-	TRBJ2-3	once	TRBV5-4	14	CASSSPGKINTQYF	TGTGCCAGCAGCTCCCCAGGGAAAATAAATACGCAGTATTTT
-	TRBJ1-5	-	TRBV24-1	15	CATSGEAKSTQPQHF	TGTGCCACCAGTGGCGAGGCCAAGAGCACTCAGCCCCAGCATTTT
-	TRBJ2-1	-	TRBV9	15	CASSVAPRVNNEQFF	TGTGCCAGCAGCGTAGCGCCCCGGGTTAACAATGAGCAGTTCTTC
TRBD1	TRBJ1-5	-	TRBV19	16	CASANRDRGRNQPQHF	TGTGCCAGTGCGAACCGGGACAGGGGACGCAATCAGCCCCAGCATTTT
TRBD2	TRBJ2-3	few	TRBV5-4	15	CASSLAGGVGDTQYF	TGTGCCAGCAGCTTAGCGGGGGGTGTCGGGGATACGCAGTATTTT